The entry that follows covers one TCR beta chain sequence. These data are taken from a study of T cells in Graves' hyperthyroidism and ophthalmopathy. Amplified regions were TCR beta CDR3 sequences from RNA transcripts. RT-PCR in the first round (using the HTBI primer set) targeted the TCR CDR3. Using its own MiXCR run on the multiplex PCR reads, TCRdb lists one record per CDR3 protein. The data hold approximately 400,000 distinct CDR3 sequences, with 15% to 18% observed a single time. No ophthalmopathy progression within 18 months constituted stable Graves' hyperthyroidism. Sample: blood. The receptor was isolated from a woman between 18 and 30 years old with Graves' hyperthyroidism.

DNA of the CDR3: TGCAGCGTTGGTATACAGTCTCCTCAGCAGTTCTTC. This gives the protein CSVGIQSPQQFF. The rearrangement links TRBV29-1 to TRBJ2-1; D remains unclear. Germline V CDR1 and CDR2: SQVTM, ANQGSEA. V dropped 4 bases and J dropped 11 bases, with 15 bases sitting between them. The CDR3 sequence is 12 residues long.